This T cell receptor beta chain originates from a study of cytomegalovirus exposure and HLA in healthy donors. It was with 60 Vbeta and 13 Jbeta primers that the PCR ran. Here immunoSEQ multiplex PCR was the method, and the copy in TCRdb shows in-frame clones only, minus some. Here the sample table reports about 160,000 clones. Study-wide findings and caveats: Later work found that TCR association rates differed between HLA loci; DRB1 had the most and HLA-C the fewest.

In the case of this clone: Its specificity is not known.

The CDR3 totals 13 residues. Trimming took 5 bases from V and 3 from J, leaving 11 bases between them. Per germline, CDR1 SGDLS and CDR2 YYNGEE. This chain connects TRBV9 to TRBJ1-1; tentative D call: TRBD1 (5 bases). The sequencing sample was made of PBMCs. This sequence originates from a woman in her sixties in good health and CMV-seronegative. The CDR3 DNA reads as TGTGCCAGCAGTCTCCAGGGCCACACTGAAGCTTTCTTT. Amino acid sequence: CASSLQGHTEAFF. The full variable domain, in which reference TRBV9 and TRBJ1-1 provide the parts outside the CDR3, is DSGVTQTPKHLITATGQRVTLRCSPRSGDLSVYWYQQSLDQGLQFLIQYYNGEERAKGNILERFSAQQFPDLHSELNLSSLELGDSALYFCASSLQGHTEAFFGQGTRLTVV.